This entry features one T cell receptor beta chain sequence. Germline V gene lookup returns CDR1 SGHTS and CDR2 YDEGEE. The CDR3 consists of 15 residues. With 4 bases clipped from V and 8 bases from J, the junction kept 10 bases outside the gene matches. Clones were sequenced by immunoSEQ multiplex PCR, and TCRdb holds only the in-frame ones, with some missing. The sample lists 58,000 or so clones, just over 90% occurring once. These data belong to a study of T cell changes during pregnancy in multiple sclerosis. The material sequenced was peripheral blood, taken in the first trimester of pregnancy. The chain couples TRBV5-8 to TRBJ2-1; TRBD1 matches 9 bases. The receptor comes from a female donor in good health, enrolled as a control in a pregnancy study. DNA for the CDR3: TGTGCCAGCAGCGGCGGGGACAGGGTTGGGTATGAGCAGTTCTTC. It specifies CASSGGDRVGYEQFF.